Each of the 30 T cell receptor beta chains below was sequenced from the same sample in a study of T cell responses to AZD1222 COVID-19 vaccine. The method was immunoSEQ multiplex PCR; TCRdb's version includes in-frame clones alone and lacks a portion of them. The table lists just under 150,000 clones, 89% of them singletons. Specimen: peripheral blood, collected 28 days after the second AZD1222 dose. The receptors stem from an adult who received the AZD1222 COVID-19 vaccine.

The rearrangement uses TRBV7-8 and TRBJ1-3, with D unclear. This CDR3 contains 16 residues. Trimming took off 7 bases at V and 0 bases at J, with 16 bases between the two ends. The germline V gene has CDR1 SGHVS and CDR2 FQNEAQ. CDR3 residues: CASTSPIGISGNTIYF. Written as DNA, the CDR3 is TGTGCCAGCACTTCCCCCATTGGAATCTCTGGAAACACCATATATTTT.

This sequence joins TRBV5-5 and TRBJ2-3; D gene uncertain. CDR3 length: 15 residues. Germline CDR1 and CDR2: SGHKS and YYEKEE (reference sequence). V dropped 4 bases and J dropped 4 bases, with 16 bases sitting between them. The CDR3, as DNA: TGTGCCAGCAGCCAACTATGGACCGACTCAGATACGCAGTATTTT. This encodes CASSQLWTDSDTQYF.

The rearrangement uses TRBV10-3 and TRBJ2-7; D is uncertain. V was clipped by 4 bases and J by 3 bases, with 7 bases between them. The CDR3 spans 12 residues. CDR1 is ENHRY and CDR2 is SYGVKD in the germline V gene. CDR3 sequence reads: CAISGPDYEQYF. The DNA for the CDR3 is TGTGCCATCAGTGGCCCGGACTACGAGCAGTACTTC.

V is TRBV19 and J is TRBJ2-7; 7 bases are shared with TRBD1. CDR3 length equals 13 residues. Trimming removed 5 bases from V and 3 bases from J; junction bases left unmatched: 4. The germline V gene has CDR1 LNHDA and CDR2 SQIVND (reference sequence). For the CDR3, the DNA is TGTGCCAGTAGTGAAGCAGGGGGCTACGAGCAGTACTTC. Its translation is CASSEAGGYEQYF. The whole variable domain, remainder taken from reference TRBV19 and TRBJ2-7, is DGGITQSPKYLFRKEGQNVTLSCEQNLNHDAMYWYRQDPGQGLRLIYYSQIVNDFQKGDIAEGYSVSREKKESFPLTVTSAQKNPTAFYLCASSEAGGYEQYFGPGTRLTVT.

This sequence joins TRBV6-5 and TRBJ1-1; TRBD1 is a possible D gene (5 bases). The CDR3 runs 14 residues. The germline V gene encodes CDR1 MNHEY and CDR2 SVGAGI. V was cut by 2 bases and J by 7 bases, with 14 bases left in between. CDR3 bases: TGTGCCAGCAGTTACACGAAGGGGCTGGTTGAAGCTTTCTTT. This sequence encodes CASSYTKGLVEAFF.

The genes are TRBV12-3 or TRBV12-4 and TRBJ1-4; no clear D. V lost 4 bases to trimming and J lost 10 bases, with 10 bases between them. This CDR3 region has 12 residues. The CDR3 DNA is TGTGCCAGCAGTTGGGATCTCGTAAAACTGTTTTTT. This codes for CASSWDLVKLFF.

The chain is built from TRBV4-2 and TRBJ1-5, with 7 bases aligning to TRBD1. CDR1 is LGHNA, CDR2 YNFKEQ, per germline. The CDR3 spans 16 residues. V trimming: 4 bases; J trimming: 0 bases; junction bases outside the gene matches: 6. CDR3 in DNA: TGTGCCAGCAGCCCGGAGACAGGGAATAGCAATCAGCCCCAGCATTTT. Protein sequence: CASSPETGNSNQPQHF.

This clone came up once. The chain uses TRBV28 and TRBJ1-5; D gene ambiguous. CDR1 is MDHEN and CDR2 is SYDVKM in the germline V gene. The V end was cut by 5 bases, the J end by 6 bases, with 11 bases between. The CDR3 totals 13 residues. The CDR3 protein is CASSTTASQPQHF. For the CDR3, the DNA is TGTGCCAGCAGTACCACAGCTAGTCAGCCCCAGCATTTT.

The CDR3 here is CASSGTGSYEQYF. DNA for the CDR3: TGTGCCAGCTCCGGGACAGGGTCCTACGAGCAGTACTTC. The rearrangement uses TRBV28 and TRBJ2-7; the match to TRBD1 covers 9 bases. The CDR3 loop spans 13 amino acids. CDR1 and CDR2 from the germline V gene are MDHEN and SYDVKM. The trim removed 8 bases at V and 1 base at J, leaving 3 bases unmatched.

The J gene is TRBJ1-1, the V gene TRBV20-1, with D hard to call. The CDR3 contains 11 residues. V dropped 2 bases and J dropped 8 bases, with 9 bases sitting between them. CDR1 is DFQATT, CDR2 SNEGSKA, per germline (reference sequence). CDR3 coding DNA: TGCAGTGCTAGACTGACAAGGGAAGCTTTCTTT. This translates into CSARLTREAFF.

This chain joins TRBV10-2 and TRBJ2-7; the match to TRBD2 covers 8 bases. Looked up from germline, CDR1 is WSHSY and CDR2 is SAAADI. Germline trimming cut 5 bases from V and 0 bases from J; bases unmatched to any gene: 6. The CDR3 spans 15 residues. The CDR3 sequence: CASSRAGVDSYEQYF. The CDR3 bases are TGCGCCAGCAGTCGAGCGGGAGTTGACTCCTACGAGCAGTACTTC.

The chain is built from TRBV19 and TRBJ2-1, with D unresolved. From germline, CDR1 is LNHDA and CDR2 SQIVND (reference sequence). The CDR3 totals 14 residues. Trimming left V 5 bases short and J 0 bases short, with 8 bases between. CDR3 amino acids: CASSSASSYNEQFF. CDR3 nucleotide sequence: TGTGCCAGTAGTTCGGCCAGCTCCTACAATGAGCAGTTCTTC. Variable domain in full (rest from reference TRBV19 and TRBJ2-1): DGGITQSPKYLFRKEGQNVTLSCEQNLNHDAMYWYRQDPGQGLRLIYYSQIVNDFQKGDIAEGYSVSREKKESFPLTVTSAQKNPTAFYLCASSSASSYNEQFFGPGTRLTVL.

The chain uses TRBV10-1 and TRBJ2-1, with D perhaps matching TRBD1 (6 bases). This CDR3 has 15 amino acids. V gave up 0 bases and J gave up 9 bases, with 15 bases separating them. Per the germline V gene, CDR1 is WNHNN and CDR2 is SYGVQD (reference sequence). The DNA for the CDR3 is TGCGCCAGCAGTGAGTCAACAGGGATGCAGAGTGAGCAGTTCTTC. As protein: CASSESTGMQSEQFF.

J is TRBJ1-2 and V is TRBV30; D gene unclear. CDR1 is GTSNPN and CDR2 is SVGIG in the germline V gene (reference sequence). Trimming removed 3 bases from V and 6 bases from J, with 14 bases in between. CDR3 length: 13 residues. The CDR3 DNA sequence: TGTGCCTGGAGCTTTTCGGGTGACAATGGCTACACCTTC. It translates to CAWSFSGDNGYTF.

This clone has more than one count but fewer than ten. CDR3 amino acids: CSARGQLWAFF. The CDR3 DNA is TGCAGTGCTAGAGGACAGCTCTGGGCTTTCTTT. The rearrangement links TRBV20-1 to TRBJ1-1; D perhaps matches TRBD1 (5 bases). Trimming stripped 1 base from V and 11 bases from J, with 11 bases between. The germline gives CDR1 DFQATT, CDR2 SNEGSKA (reference sequence). There are 11 residues in the CDR3.

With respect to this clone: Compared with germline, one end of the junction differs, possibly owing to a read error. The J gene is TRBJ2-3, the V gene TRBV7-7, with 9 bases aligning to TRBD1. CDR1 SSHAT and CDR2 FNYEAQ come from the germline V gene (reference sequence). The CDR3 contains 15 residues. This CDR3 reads CASSLQGASTDTQYF. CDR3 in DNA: TGTGCTAGCAGCTTACAGGGGGCGAGCACAGATACGCAGTATTTT.

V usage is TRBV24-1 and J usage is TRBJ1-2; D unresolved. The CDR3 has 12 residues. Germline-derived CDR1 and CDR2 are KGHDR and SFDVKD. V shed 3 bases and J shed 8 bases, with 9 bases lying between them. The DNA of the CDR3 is TGTGCCACCAGTGATCCGCGGGGAGGCTACACCTTC. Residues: CATSDPRGGYTF.

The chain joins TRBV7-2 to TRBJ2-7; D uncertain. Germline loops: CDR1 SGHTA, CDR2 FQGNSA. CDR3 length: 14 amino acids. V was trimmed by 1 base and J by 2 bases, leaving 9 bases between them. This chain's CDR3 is CASSLVAIPYEQYF. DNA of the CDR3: TGTGCCAGCAGCTTAGTTGCTATCCCCTACGAGCAGTACTTC.

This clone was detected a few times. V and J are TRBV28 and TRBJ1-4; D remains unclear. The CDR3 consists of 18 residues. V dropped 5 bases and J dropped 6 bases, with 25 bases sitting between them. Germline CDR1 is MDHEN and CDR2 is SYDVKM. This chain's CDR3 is CASSPYPADLPKDEKLFF. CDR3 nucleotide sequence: TGTGCCAGCAGTCCCTACCCGGCGGACCTCCCAAAAGATGAAAAACTGTTTTTT.

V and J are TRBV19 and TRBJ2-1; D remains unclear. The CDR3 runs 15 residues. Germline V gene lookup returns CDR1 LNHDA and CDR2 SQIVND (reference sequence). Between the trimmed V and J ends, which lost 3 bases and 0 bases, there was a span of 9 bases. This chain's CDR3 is CASSMPGFSYNEQFF. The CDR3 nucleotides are TGTGCCAGTAGTATGCCAGGTTTCTCCTACAATGAGCAGTTCTTC. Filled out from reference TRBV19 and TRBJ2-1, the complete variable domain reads DGGITQSPKYLFRKEGQNVTLSCEQNLNHDAMYWYRQDPGQGLRLIYYSQIVNDFQKGDIAEGYSVSREKKESFPLTVTSAQKNPTAFYLCASSMPGFSYNEQFFGPGTRLTVL.

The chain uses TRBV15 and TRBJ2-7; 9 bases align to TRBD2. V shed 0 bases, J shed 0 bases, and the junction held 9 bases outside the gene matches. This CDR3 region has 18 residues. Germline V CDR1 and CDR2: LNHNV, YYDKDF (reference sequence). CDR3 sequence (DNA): TGTGCCACCAGCAGAGATCTGCGTCTAGCGGGACCCTCCTACGAGCAGTACTTC. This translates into CATSRDLRLAGPSYEQYF. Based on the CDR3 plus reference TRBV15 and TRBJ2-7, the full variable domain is DAMVIQNPRYQVTQFGKPVTLSCSQTLNHNVMYWYQQKSSQAPKLLFHYYDKDFNNEADTPDNFQSRRPNTSFCFLDIRSPGLGDTAMYLCATSRDLRLAGPSYEQYFGPGTRLTVT.

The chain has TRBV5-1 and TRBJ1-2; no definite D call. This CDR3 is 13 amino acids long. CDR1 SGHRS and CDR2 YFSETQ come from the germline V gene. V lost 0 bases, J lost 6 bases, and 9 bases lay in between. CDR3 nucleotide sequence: TGCGCCAGCAGCTTGGCCGGGGTCGATGGCTACACCTTC. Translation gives CASSLAGVDGYTF.

This chain's CDR3 is CAWSEDTYEQYF. In DNA, the CDR3 is TGTGCCTGGAGTGAAGATACCTACGAGCAGTACTTC. This sequence joins TRBV30 and TRBJ2-7; no firm D call. Deletions cut 1 base from V and 2 bases from J, with 6 bases between. This CDR3 comprises 12 residues. Germline assignment: CDR1 GTSNPN and CDR2 SVGIG (reference sequence).

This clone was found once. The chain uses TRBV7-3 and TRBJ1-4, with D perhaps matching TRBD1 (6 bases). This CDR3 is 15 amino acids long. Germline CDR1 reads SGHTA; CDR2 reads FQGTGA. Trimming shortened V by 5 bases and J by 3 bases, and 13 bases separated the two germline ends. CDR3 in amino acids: CASSPWGPPNEKLFF. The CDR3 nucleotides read TGTGCCAGCAGCCCCTGGGGGCCACCTAATGAAAAACTGTTTTTT.

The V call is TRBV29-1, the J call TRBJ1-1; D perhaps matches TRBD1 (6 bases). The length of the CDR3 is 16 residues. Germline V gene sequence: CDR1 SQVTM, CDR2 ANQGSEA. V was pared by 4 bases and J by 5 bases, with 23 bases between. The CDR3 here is CSVGVGQGIGDTEAFF. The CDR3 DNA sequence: TGCAGCGTTGGGGTAGGGCAGGGGATCGGAGATACTGAAGCTTTCTTT.

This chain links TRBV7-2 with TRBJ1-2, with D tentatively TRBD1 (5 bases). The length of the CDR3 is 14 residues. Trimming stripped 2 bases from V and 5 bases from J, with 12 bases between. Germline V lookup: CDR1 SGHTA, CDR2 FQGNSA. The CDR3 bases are TGTGCCAGCAGCTTACCAGACAGTTATTATGGCTACACCTTC. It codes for CASSLPDSYYGYTF.

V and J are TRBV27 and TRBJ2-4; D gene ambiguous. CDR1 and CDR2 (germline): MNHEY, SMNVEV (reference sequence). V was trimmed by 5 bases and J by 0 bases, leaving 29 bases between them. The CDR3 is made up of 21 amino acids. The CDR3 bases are TGTGCCAGCAGTCCCCACCATGATGACTTCCGGCCGACACTAGCCAAAAACATTCAGTACTTC. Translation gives CASSPHHDDFRPTLAKNIQYF.

CDR3 protein: CASSFYRGASNQPQHF. In DNA, the CDR3 is TGTGCCAGCAGCTTCTACAGGGGCGCGAGCAATCAGCCCCAGCATTTT. This sequence joins TRBV7-8 and TRBJ1-5; 7 bases map to TRBD1. This CDR3 has 16 residues. The J segment lost 1 base and the V segment lost 3 bases, leaving 6 bases of the junction unmatched. CDR1 and CDR2 from the germline V gene are SGHVS and FQNEAQ.

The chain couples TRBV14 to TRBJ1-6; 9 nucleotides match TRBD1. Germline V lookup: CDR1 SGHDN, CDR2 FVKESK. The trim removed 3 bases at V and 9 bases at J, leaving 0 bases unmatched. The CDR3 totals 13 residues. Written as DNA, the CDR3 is TGTGCCAGCAGCCAGGGACAGGGTTCACCCCTCCACTTT. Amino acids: CASSQGQGSPLHF.

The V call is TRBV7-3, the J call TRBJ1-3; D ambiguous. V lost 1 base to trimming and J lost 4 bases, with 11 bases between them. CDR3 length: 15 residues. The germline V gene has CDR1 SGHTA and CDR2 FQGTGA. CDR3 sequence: CASSLIGSGGNTIYF. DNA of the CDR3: TGTGCCAGCAGCTTAATAGGTTCGGGCGGAAACACCATATATTTT. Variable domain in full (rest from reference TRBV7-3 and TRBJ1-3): GAGVSQTPSNKVTEKGKYVELRCDPISGHTALYWYRQSLGQGPEFLIYFQGTGAADDSGLPNDRFFAVRPEGSVSTLKIQRTERGDSAVYLCASSLIGSGGNTIYFGEGSWLTVV.